This TCR beta chain stems from a study of T cells in women clearing cervical HPV infection. The germline gives CDR1 MNHNS, CDR2 SASEGT. The CDR3 has 14 residues. Profiling relied on immunoSEQ multiplex PCR, and the TCRdb table lists in-frame clones only, not all of them. The data include tens of thousands of clones; the top ten clones carry roughly 1.3%. As for this clone: From the germline J gene comes the end of the CDR3, since the read stops 3 residues before it.

The sample comprised blood buffy coat. J is TRBJ2-3 and V is TRBV6-1, with D maybe TRBD1 (6 bases). The sequence derives from a woman aged 18 to 75 with a cervical HPV16 infection that either progressed to CIN3+ or cleared (not recorded which). CDR3 residues: CASSDRGVRETQYF. Incomplete CDR3 DNA: TGTGCCAGCAGTGACAGGGGCGTCAGGGAGACG.